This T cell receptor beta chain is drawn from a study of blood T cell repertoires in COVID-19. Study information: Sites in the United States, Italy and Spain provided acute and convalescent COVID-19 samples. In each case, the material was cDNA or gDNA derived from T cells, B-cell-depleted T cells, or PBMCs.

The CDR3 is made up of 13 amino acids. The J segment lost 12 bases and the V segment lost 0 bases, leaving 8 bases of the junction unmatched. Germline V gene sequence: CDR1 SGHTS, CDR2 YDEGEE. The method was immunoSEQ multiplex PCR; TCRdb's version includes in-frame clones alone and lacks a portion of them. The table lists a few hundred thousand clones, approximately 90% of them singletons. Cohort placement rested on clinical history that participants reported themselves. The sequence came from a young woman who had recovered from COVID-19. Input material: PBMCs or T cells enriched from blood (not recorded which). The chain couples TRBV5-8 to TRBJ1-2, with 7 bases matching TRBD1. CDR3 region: CASSLVGGTVNTF. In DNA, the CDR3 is TGTGCCAGCAGCTTGGTAGGGGGCACGGTCAACACCTTC.